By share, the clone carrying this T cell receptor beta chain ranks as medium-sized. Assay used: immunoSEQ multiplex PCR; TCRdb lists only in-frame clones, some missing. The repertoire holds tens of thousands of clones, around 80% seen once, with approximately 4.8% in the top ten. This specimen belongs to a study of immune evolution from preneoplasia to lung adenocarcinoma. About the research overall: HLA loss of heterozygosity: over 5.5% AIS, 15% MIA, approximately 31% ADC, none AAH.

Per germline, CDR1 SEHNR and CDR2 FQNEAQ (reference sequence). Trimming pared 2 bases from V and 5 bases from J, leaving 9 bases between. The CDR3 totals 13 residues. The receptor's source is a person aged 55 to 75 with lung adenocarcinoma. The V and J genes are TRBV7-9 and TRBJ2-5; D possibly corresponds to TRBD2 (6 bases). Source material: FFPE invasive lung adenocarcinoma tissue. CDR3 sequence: CASSLSGGETQYF. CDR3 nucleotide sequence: TGTGCCAGCAGCTTATCTGGGGGGGAGACCCAGTACTTC.